Included here is one T cell receptor (beta chain) sequence, with context. CDR1 SEHNR and CDR2 FQNEAQ come from the germline V gene (reference sequence). The length of the CDR3 is 15 residues. V lost 4 bases, J lost 3 bases, and 8 bases stayed unmatched. The sample comes from a study of technical replicates of blood from several donors. Assay: immunoSEQ multiplex PCR; the TCRdb copy retains only in-frame clones and omits some. The sample holds approximately 100,000 clones, about 94% seen once. Sequencing was done on a sample of T cells isolated from PBMCs. The V gene is TRBV7-9, the J gene TRBJ2-7, with TRBD1 identical over 8 bases. The clonotype originates from a human donor in good health. CDR3 DNA sequence: TGTGCCAGCAGCTCTCGGACAGGGCCCAACTACGAGCAGTACTTC. The encoded protein is CASSSRTGPNYEQYF. The entire variable domain, with the rest obtained from reference TRBV7-9 and TRBJ2-7, is as follows: DTGVSQNPRHKITKRGQNVTFRCDPISEHNRLYWYRQTLGQGPEFLTYFQNEAQLEKSRLLSDRFSAERPKGSFSTLEIQRTEQGDSAMYLCASSSRTGPNYEQYFGPGTRLTVT.